This note documents a single T cell receptor (beta chain) sequence. The data originate from a study of control samples from healthy donors and cancer patients. Assay used: immunoSEQ multiplex PCR; TCRdb lists only in-frame clones, some missing. The sample lists roughly 76,000 clones, 80% to 95% occurring once. In germline, CDR1 is SGHKS, CDR2 YYEKEE (reference sequence). The ends lost 0 bases at V and 11 bases at J; junction bases unmatched: 5. The CDR3 totals 14 residues. The source is a woman between 40 and 50 years old with lung cancer. What was sequenced was PBMCs. V and J are TRBV5-5 and TRBJ2-7; TRBD2 aligns across 13 bases. In DNA form, the CDR3 reads TGTGCCAGCAGCTTGGGGACTAGCGGGGGAATGGAGTACTTC. As protein: CASSLGTSGGMEYF.